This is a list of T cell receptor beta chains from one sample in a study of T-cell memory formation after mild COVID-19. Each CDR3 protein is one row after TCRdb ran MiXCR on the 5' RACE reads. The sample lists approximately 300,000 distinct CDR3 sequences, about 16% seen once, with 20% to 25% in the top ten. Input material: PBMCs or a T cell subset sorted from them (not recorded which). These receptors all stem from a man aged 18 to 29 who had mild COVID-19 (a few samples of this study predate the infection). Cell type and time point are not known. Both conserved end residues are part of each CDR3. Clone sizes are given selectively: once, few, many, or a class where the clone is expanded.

CDR3: CASSPLPGTAQETQYF
J: TRBJ2-5
V: TRBV3-1
size: few

CDR3: CASSLATGGGETQYF
J: TRBJ2-5
V: TRBV5-1
size: -

CDR3: CASSQEPRVGYTF
J: TRBJ1-2
V: TRBV4-1
size: -

CDR3: CASRETLPTGTQYF
J: TRBJ2-3
V: TRBV2
size: few

CDR3: CASSFSRINTEAFF
J: TRBJ1-1
V: TRBV12-3/TRBV12-4
size: many

CDR3: CASSLSAYNEQFF
J: TRBJ2-1
V: TRBV5-5
size: many

CDR3: CASSLRPAGGGETQYF
J: TRBJ2-5
V: TRBV7-2
size: many

CDR3: CASSRPSLAGFTDTQYF
J: TRBJ2-3
V: TRBV5-8
size: few

CDR3: CASSLVGSRRGGAREAGELFF
J: TRBJ2-2
V: TRBV11-2
size: -

CDR3: CSARALGRGDADEQFF
J: TRBJ2-1
V: TRBV20-1
size: few

CDR3: CASRRGMGDQPQHF
J: TRBJ1-5
V: TRBV7-8
size: few

CDR3: CAWSSAATQYF
J: TRBJ2-5
V: TRBV30
size: few

CDR3: CASRRGRGEAFF
J: TRBJ1-1
V: TRBV11-2
size: many

CDR3: CASSPPGLAGNEQFF
J: TRBJ2-1
V: TRBV7-2
size: many

CDR3: CASRGTGFGGNTIYF
J: TRBJ1-3
V: TRBV4-1
size: few

CDR3: CASSPGHFNTGELFF
J: TRBJ2-2
V: TRBV7-2
size: few

CDR3: CASSTMDGFSSYEQYF
J: TRBJ2-7
V: TRBV7-8
size: few

CDR3: CASSFSGGGADTQYF
J: TRBJ2-3
V: TRBV7-6
size: few

CDR3: CASSSVRDLRETQYF
J: TRBJ2-5
V: TRBV7-9
size: once

CDR3: CATSRDSASGNQPQHF
J: TRBJ1-5
V: TRBV15
size: few

CDR3: CASSLDLNQRAFF
J: TRBJ1-1
V: TRBV11-2
size: few

CDR3: CSESSTGRTEAFF
J: TRBJ1-1
V: TRBV29-1
size: -

CDR3: CAISESTGLSEAFF
J: TRBJ1-1
V: TRBV10-3
size: -

CDR3: CASSSRTSGGGEQFF
J: TRBJ2-1
V: TRBV6-5
size: -

CDR3: CASSLFGRLYYNEQFF
J: TRBJ2-1
V: TRBV7-2
size: many

CDR3: CASQRGAYNEQFF
J: TRBJ2-1
V: TRBV12-3/TRBV12-4
size: few

CDR3: CASSKRTVWALTEAFF
J: TRBJ1-1
V: TRBV6-2/TRBV6-3
size: -

CDR3: CASSRDSGGNTGELFF
J: TRBJ2-2
V: TRBV3-1
size: few

CDR3: CASSQEGGFEQFF
J: TRBJ2-1
V: TRBV4-3
size: -

CDR3: CASSPRFYTEAFF
J: TRBJ1-1
V: TRBV12-3/TRBV12-4
size: -

CDR3: CASLSPGSLNQPQHF
J: TRBJ1-5
V: TRBV28
size: few

CDR3: CSATMDKAFF
J: TRBJ1-1
V: TRBV20-1
size: -

CDR3: CASSYSRETYNTEAFF
J: TRBJ1-1
V: TRBV6-5
size: -

CDR3: CSAYRPGVNEQFF
J: TRBJ2-1
V: TRBV20-1
size: few

CDR3: CASSYSLAGSSYNEQFF
J: TRBJ2-1
V: TRBV6-5
size: few

CDR3: CASSHRWVEDYGYTF
J: TRBJ1-2
V: TRBV6-5
size: -

CDR3: CASSQDLALDGSGEKLFF
J: TRBJ1-4
V: TRBV14
size: many

CDR3: CAISEYTTEAFF
J: TRBJ1-1
V: TRBV10-3
size: -

CDR3: CASSRDREKGGYTF
J: TRBJ1-2
V: TRBV12-3/TRBV12-4
size: -

CDR3: CASSPQAGRTDTQYF
J: TRBJ2-3
V: TRBV7-2
size: many

CDR3: CASSLITGTEAFF
J: TRBJ1-1
V: TRBV7-3
size: -

CDR3: CASSPRRRTAPEKLFF
J: TRBJ1-4
V: TRBV6-2/TRBV6-3
size: few

CDR3: CASSQWAETQYF
J: TRBJ2-5
V: TRBV7-2
size: -

CDR3: CASSPYGVTKTQYF
J: TRBJ2-5
V: TRBV12-3/TRBV12-4
size: -

CDR3: CASSTGAQPQHF
J: TRBJ1-5
V: TRBV19
size: few

CDR3: CASSLDPVMAQFF
J: TRBJ2-1
V: TRBV11-2
size: -

CDR3: CASSGERGRTDTQYF
J: TRBJ2-3
V: TRBV5-1
size: few

CDR3: CASGPQWREDEQYF
J: TRBJ2-7
V: TRBV6-2/TRBV6-3
size: -

CDR3: CASKESGPSTDTQYF
J: TRBJ2-3
V: TRBV5-5
size: -

CDR3: CASRPSGGETQYF
J: TRBJ2-5
V: TRBV6-2/TRBV6-3
size: few

CDR3: CASSLDDSNQPQHF
J: TRBJ1-5
V: TRBV5-1
size: -

CDR3: CASSPGPGAGELFF
J: TRBJ2-2
V: TRBV4-1
size: -

CDR3: CASSRGTTDTQYF
J: TRBJ2-3
V: TRBV7-9
size: few

CDR3: CASSRSLNSNQPQHF
J: TRBJ1-5
V: TRBV7-2
size: few

CDR3: CASSGNRGGRTDTQYF
J: TRBJ2-3
V: TRBV18
size: -